One and the same sample provided the 20 T cell receptor beta chains below, sequenced in a study of beta chain features in type 1 diabetes listed by TCRdb under 2018. Library construction relied on the immunoSEQ multiplex PCR assay. All of the isolated RNA was reverse transcribed with the High Capacity cDNA Reverse Transcription Kit, so expressed TCRB transcripts were sequenced. TCRdb stores this immuneACCESS table with in-frame sequences only. Part of the clones is absent; in the studies checked, under half of the shortfall reflects unresolved V genes, and no reason is known for the rest. Here the sample has nearly 350,000 clones; approximately 10% occur a single time. Roughly 1% of the sample goes to the ten largest clones. The full study reports these points: In all four CD4+ subsets, TCRB CDR3 length was moderately but significantly shorter in type 1 diabetes patients.

These receptors are not linked to any known antigen. Sequencing used central memory CD4+ T cells from blood. The source is a man aged 30-40 years with type 1 diabetes.

Worth noting for this clone: At one of its ends the junction is not consistent with the germline gene, which may arise from a read error. The chain couples TRBV9 to TRBJ1-6, with unresolved D. The CDR3 is 15 amino acids. Germline loops: CDR1 SGDLS, CDR2 YYNGEE. The CDR3 is CAGSVEAGRNSPLHF. The CDR3 DNA sequence: TGTGCCGGCAGCGTTGAGGCTGGGAGGAATTCACCCCTCCACTTT.

Ten or more counts support this clone. The chain joins TRBV6-6 to TRBJ2-1, with 8 bases lining up with TRBD2. The CDR3 consists of 13 residues. V lost 4 bases and J lost 8; bases outside the gene matches: 4. Germline CDR1 is MNHNY and CDR2 is SVGAGI (reference sequence). The CDR3 is CASSSGLVYEQFF. The CDR3 region has the DNA TGTGCCAGCAGTTCGGGACTAGTATATGAGCAGTTCTTC.

This clone occurred a few times. The rearrangement joins TRBV29-1 to TRBJ1-5; no reliable D call. CDR1 and CDR2 from the germline V gene are SQVTM and ANQGSEA. The CDR3 loop spans 13 amino acids. The V end was cut by 6 bases, the J end by 6 bases, with 15 bases between. CDR3 bases: TGCAGCGTCGCCAATCTGGAAGGTCAGCCCCAGCATTTT. Translation: CSVANLEGQPQHF. The full variable domain, rest sourced from reference TRBV29-1 and TRBJ1-5, is SAVISQKPSRDICQRGTSLTIQCQVDSQVTMMFWYRQQPGQSLTLIATANQGSEATYESGFVIDKFPISRPNLTFSTLTVSNMSPEDSSIYLCSVANLEGQPQHFGDGTRLSIL.

CDR3 region: CATHGGGAYEQYF. DNA for the CDR3: TGTGCCACCCATGGCGGGGGGGCGTACGAGCAGTACTTC. V usage is TRBV28 and J usage is TRBJ2-7; 9 bases map to TRBD2. V shed 10 bases and J 4 bases; nucleotides not matched to a gene: 8. Germline lookup yields CDR1 MDHEN and CDR2 SYDVKM. The CDR3 length is 13 residues.

This clone was observed a handful of times. This CDR3 is also generated by other DNA sequences in the sample. V gene TRBV5-1 combines with J gene TRBJ1-6; TRBD1 might be the D (6 bases). CDR1 is SGHRS and CDR2 is YFSETQ in the germline V gene. This CDR3 has 14 amino acids. Trimming pared 0 bases from V and 7 bases from J, leaving 8 bases between. The CDR3 loop reads CASSLGQANSPLHF. The CDR3 nucleotides read TGCGCCAGCAGCTTGGGACAGGCCAATTCACCCCTCCACTTT. Looking up the rest from reference TRBV5-1 and TRBJ1-6 gives the full variable domain: KAGVTQTPRYLIKTRGQQVTLSCSPISGHRSVSWYQQTPGQGLQFLFEYFSETQRNKGNFPGRFSGRQFSNSRSEMNVSTLELGDSALYLCASSLGQANSPLHFGNGTRLTVT.

In this sample, this clone turned up a few times. The chain is built from TRBV13 and TRBJ1-1; D unclear. The CDR3 totals 12 residues. The germline CDR1 and CDR2 sequences are PRHDT and FYEKMQ (reference sequence). V was trimmed by 5 bases and J by 7 bases, leaving 11 bases between them. CDR3: CASSLRLIEAFF. As DNA, the CDR3 is TGTGCCAGCAGCCTACGCTTGATTGAAGCTTTCTTT.

The chain joins TRBV2 to TRBJ1-5; perhaps TRBD1 as D (6 bases). Germline V lookup: CDR1 SNHLY, CDR2 FYNNEI. This CDR3 is 14 amino acids long. Trimming stripped 5 bases from V and 5 bases from J, with 13 bases between. CDR3 sequence (DNA): TGTGCCAGCAGTAGACAGGCGGAGGATCAGCCCCAGCATTTT. As protein: CASSRQAEDQPQHF.

Worth noting for this clone: At one end, the junction sequence differs from germline, possibly due to a read error. This rearrangement joins TRBV7-7 to TRBJ2-1; possibly TRBD1 or TRBD2 for D (6 bases each). Looked up from germline, CDR1 is SSHAT and CDR2 is FNYEAQ (reference sequence). This CDR3 has 13 amino acids. CDR3 region: CASSPRRGDEQFF. DNA of the CDR3: TGTGCTAGCAGCCCTAGAAGGGGGGATGAGCAGTTCTTC.

This clone was recorded a few times. The chain couples TRBV10-3 to TRBJ2-2; weak D call: TRBD1 (5 bases). Trimming left V 3 bases short and J 9 bases short, with 20 bases between. This CDR3 contains 16 residues. Germline V gene data show CDR1 as ENHRY and CDR2 as SYGVKD. The CDR3 is CAISDTDRTGQRELFF. In DNA form, the CDR3 reads TGTGCCATCAGTGATACGGATAGGACCGGACAAAGGGAGCTGTTTTTT.

This clone was seen a few times. This sequence joins TRBV2 and TRBJ2-5; the D gene is possibly TRBD2 (6 bases). The CDR3 runs to 11 residues. Germline CDR1 and CDR2: SNHLY and FYNNEI. Trimming cost V 7 bases and J 3 bases, with 6 bases left between them. The CDR3 spells CASTGEETQYF. CDR3 in DNA: TGTGCCAGCACGGGGGAAGAGACCCAGTACTTC.

V gene TRBV30 combines with J gene TRBJ1-2; a possible D gene is TRBD1 (6 bases). CDR1 is GTSNPN and CDR2 is SVGIG in the germline V gene (reference sequence). CDR3 length: 14 amino acids. Trimming cost V 8 bases and J 4 bases, with 20 bases left between them. The CDR3 sequence: CASTAGPGAYGYTF. CDR3 nucleotides: TGTGCCAGCACCGCGGGGCCAGGGGCCTATGGCTACACCTTC.

The rearrangement joins TRBV5-4 to TRBJ1-2, with 7 nucleotides matching TRBD1. Trimming at V came to 4 bases and at J to 6 bases, leaving 6 bases not matched to a gene. CDR1 is SGHNT and CDR2 is YYREEE in the germline V gene (reference sequence). The CDR3 is 13 residues long. The CDR3 protein is CASSPGTVDGYTF. The CDR3 DNA is TGTGCCAGCAGCCCGGGGACAGTTGATGGCTACACCTTC.

This chain connects TRBV25-1 to TRBJ2-7; possibly TRBD1 for D (6 bases). The V gene's germline CDR1 is MGHDK and CDR2 SYGVNS. Trimming removed 3 bases from V and 5 bases from J, with 17 bases in between. The CDR3 has 15 amino acids. The DNA of the CDR3 is TGTGCCAGCAGTGATGGCAGGGGAATGGCCCACGAGCAGTACTTC. As protein: CASSDGRGMAHEQYF.

V gene TRBV7-2 combines with J gene TRBJ1-6; no definite D call. CDR1 SGHTA and CDR2 FQGNSA come from the germline V gene. V was cut by 1 base and J by 8 bases, with 15 bases left in between. The CDR3 runs 16 residues. The CDR3 nucleotides are TGTGCCAGCAGCTTAGATAGTAGTGGCAGCTATTCACCCCTCCACTTT. It specifies CASSLDSSGSYSPLHF.

V usage is TRBV5-6 and J usage is TRBJ1-5, with D possibly matching TRBD1 (6 bases). The CDR3 sequence is 15 residues long. Germline CDR1 and CDR2: SGHDT and YYEEEE. The V end lost 2 bases, the J end lost 6 bases, and 15 bases lay between the germline ends. The CDR3 reads CASSLFTGAVQPQHF. DNA of the CDR3: TGTGCCAGCAGCTTATTTACGGGGGCGGTTCAGCCCCAGCATTTT. The variable domain in full, completed from reference TRBV5-6 and TRBJ1-5, reads DAGVTQSPTHLIKTRGQQVTLRCSPKSGHDTVSWYQQALGQGPQFIFQYYEEEERQRGNFPDRFSGHQFPNYSSELNVNALLLGDSALYLCASSLFTGAVQPQHFGDGTRLSIL.

This clone came up many times. This chain links TRBV25-1 with TRBJ2-1, with 7 nucleotides matching TRBD1. Germline V gene data show CDR1 as MGHDK and CDR2 as SYGVNS. After removal of 6 bases from V and 9 bases from J, the junction contained 5 bases not matched to a gene. The CDR3 totals 12 residues. As DNA, the CDR3 is TGTGCCAGCAGCAACCGGGACAGTGAGCAGTTCTTC. It encodes CASSNRDSEQFF.

This clone was seen ten or more times. The gene calls are TRBV2 and TRBJ1-4; 7 bases line up with TRBD1. The CDR3 extends over 14 amino acids. CDR1 SNHLY and CDR2 FYNNEI come from the germline V gene. Losses at the gene ends were 7 bases for V and 5 bases for J; bases not matched to a gene: 7. CDR3 protein: CASNGGQWNEKLFF. CDR3 sequence (DNA): TGTGCCAGCAATGGGGGACAGTGGAATGAAAAACTGTTTTTT.

The chain couples TRBV25-1 to TRBJ1-6, with 10 bases matching TRBD1. J lost 9 bases, V lost 4 bases, and 3 bases had no gene match. This CDR3 is 14 amino acids long. Germline V CDR1 and CDR2: MGHDK, SYGVNS. CDR3 nucleotide sequence: TGTGCCAGCAGTGGACAGGGGGCGCGTTCACCCCTCCACTTT. It yields the protein CASSGQGARSPLHF. The complete variable domain, with remaining parts taken from reference TRBV25-1 and TRBJ1-6, reads EADIYQTPRYLVIGTGKKITLECSQTMGHDKMYWYQQDPGMELHLIHYSYGVNSTEKGDLSSESTVSRIRTEHFPLTLESARPSHTSQYLCASSGQGARSPLHFGNGTRLTVT.

This clone occurred many times. This rearrangement joins TRBV7-9 to TRBJ2-1; unclear D gene. V gave up 7 bases and J gave up 10 bases, with 23 bases separating them. The germline CDR1 and CDR2 sequences are SEHNR and FQNEAQ (reference sequence). The CDR3 runs 15 residues. The CDR3 loop reads CASIPSAELGREQFF. The CDR3 DNA sequence: TGTGCCAGCATCCCTTCTGCCGAGCTAGGACGGGAGCAGTTCTTC.

The chain carries TRBV11-2 and TRBJ2-3; D is unclear. The CDR3 loop spans 14 amino acids. CDR1 SGHAT and CDR2 FQNNGV come from the germline V gene. Trimming took 4 bases from V and 4 from J, leaving 12 bases between them. The CDR3 region is CASSSYTNPDTQYF. CDR3 coding DNA: TGTGCCAGCAGCTCGTATACTAACCCAGATACGCAGTATTTT.